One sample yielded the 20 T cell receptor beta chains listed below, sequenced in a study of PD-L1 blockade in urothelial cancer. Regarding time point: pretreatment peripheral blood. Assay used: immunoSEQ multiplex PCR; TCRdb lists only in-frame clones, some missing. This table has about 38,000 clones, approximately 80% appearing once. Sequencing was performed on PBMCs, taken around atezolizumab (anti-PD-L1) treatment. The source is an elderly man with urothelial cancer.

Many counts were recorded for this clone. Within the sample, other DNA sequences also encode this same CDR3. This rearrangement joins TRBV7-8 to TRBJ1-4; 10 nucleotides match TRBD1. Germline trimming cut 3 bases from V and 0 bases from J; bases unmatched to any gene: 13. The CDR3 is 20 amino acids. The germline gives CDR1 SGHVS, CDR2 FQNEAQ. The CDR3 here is CASSFQPGQGILSTNEKLFF. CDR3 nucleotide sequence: TGTGCCAGCAGCTTCCAACCGGGACAGGGGATTCTGTCAACTAATGAAAAACTGTTTTTT.

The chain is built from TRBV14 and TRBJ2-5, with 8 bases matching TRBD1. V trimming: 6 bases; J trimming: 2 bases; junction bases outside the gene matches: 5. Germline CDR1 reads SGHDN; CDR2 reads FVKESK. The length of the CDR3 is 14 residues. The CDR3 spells CASSPDREQETQYF. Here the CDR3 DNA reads TGTGCCAGCAGTCCGGACAGGGAACAAGAGACCCAGTACTTC.

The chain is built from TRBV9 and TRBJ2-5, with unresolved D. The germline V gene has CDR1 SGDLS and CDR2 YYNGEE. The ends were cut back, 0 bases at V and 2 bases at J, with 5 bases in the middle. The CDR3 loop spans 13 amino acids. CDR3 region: CASSVGQQETQYF. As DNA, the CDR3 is TGTGCCAGCAGCGTAGGTCAGCAAGAGACCCAGTACTTC.

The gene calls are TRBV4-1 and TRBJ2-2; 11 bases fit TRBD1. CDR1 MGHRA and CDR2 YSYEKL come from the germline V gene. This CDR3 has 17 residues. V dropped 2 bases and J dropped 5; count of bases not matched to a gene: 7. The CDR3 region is CASSQSGQGAHTGELFF. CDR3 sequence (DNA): TGCGCCAGCAGCCAATCCGGACAGGGGGCGCATACCGGGGAGCTGTTTTTT.

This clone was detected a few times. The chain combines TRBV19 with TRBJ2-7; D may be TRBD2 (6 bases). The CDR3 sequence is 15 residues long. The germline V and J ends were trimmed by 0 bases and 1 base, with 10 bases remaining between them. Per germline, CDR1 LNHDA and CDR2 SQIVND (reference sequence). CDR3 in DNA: TGTGCCAGTAGTATAGATCGGCGGGGTTCCTACGAGCAGTACTTC. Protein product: CASSIDRRGSYEQYF.

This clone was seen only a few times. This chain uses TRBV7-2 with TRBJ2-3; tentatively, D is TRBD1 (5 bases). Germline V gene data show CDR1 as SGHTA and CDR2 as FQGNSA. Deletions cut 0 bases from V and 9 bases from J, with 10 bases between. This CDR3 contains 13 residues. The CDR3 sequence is CASSLAGAETQYF. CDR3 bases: TGTGCCAGCAGCTTAGCTGGGGCGGAGACGCAGTATTTT. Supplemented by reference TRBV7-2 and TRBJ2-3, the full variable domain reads GAGVSQSPSNKVTEKGKDVELRCDPISGHTALYWYRQSLGQGLEFLIYFQGNSAPDKSGLPSDRFSAERTGGSVSTLTIQRTQQEDSAVYLCASSLAGAETQYFGPGTRLTVL.

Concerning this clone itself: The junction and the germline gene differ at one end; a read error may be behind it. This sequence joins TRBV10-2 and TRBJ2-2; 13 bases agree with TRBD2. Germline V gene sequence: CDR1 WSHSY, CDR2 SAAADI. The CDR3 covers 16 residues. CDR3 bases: TGCGCCAGCCGGACTAGCGGGAGAAAGAACAGCGGGGAGCTGTTTTTT. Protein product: CASRTSGRKNSGELFF.

The CDR3 DNA sequence: TGCGCCAGCAGCCCTTCAACAGGGGGGTTCTACAATGAGCAGTTCTTC. Encoded protein: CASSPSTGGFYNEQFF. This chain links TRBV5-1 with TRBJ2-1, with 8 positions matching TRBD1. V dropped 4 bases and J dropped 3; count of bases not matched to a gene: 9. The CDR3 extends over 16 amino acids. The germline CDR1 and CDR2 sequences are SGHRS and YFSETQ.

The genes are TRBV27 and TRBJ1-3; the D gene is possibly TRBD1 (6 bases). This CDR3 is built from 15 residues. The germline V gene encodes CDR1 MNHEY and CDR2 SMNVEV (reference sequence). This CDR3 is CASVGQTYSGNTIYF. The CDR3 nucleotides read TGTGCATCCGTTGGACAGACTTACTCTGGAAACACCATATATTTT.

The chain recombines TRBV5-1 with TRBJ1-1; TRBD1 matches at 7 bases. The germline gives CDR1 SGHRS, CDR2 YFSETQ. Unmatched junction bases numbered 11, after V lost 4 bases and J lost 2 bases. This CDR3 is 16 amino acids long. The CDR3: CASSTTGAGGNTEAFF. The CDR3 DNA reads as TGCGCCAGCAGCACAACAGGGGCCGGTGGTAACACTGAAGCTTTCTTT.

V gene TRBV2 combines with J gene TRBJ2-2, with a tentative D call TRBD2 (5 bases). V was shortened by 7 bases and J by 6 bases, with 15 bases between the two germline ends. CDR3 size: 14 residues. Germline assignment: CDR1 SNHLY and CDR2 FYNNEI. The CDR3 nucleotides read TGTGCCAGCACTCCGGGCGAGGGTGCCGGGGAGCTGTTTTTT. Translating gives CASTPGEGAGELFF.

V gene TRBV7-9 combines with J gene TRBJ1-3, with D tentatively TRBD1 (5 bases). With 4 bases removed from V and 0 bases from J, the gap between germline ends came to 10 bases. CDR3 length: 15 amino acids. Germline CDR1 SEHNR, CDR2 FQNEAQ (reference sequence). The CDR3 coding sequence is TGTGCCAGCAGCTCGACAGCCTACTCTGGAAACACCATATATTTT. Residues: CASSSTAYSGNTIYF.

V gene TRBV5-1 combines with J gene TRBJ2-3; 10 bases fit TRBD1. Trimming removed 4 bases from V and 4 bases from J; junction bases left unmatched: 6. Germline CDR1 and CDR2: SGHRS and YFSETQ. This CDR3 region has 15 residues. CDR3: CASSQGQGGADTQYF. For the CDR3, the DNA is TGCGCCAGCAGCCAAGGACAGGGGGGGGCAGATACGCAGTATTTT.

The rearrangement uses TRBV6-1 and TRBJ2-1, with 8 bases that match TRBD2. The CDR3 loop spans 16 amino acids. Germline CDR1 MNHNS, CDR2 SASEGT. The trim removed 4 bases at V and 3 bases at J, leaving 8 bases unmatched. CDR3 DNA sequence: TGTGCCAGCAGTGGGCTCTGGGCGGGAGGCTACAATGAGCAGTTCTTC. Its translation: CASSGLWAGGYNEQFF.

In DNA, the CDR3 is TGTGCCAGCAGTGAACTCAGGGGGCCCCGCTCACCCTATGGCTACACCTTC. This gives the protein CASSELRGPRSPYGYTF. This sequence joins TRBV6-1 and TRBJ1-2; 8 nucleotides agree with TRBD1. Germline loops: CDR1 MNHNS, CDR2 SASEGT. The CDR3 is 17 residues long. The V gene end was trimmed by 2 bases and the J gene end by 4 bases; junction bases not matched to a gene: 12.

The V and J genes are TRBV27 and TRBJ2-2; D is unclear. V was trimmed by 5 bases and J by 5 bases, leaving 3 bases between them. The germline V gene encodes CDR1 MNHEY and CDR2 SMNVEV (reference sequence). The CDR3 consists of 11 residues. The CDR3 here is CASSRTGELFF. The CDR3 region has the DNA TGTGCCAGCAGTCGGACCGGGGAGCTGTTTTTT.

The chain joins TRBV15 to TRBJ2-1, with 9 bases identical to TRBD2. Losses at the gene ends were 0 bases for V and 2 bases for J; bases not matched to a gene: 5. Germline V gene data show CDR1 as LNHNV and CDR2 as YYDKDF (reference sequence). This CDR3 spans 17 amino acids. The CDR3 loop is CATSRDLAGGTYNEQFF. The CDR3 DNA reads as TGTGCCACCAGCAGAGATTTGGCGGGAGGGACCTACAATGAGCAGTTCTTC.

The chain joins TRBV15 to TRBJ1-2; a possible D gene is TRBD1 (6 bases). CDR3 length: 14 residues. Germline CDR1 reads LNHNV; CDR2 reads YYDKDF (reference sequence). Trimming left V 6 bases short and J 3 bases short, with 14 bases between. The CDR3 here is CATSGRAGDYGYTF. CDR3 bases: TGTGCCACCAGTGGGCGCGCAGGGGACTATGGCTACACCTTC.

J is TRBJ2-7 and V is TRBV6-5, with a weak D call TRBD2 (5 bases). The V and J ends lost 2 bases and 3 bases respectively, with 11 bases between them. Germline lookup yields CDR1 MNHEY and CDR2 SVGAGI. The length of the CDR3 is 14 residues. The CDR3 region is CASSYRAGLYEQYF. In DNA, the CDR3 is TGTGCCAGCAGTTACCGGGCAGGACTCTACGAGCAGTACTTC.

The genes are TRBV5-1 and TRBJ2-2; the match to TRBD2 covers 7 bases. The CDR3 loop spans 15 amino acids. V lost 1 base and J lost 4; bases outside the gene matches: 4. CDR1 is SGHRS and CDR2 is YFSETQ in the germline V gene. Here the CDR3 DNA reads TGCGCCAGCAGCTTGAATGCGGGAGTCACCGGGGAGCTGTTTTTT. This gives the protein CASSLNAGVTGELFF. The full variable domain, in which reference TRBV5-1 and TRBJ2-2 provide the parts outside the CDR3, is KAGVTQTPRYLIKTRGQQVTLSCSPISGHRSVSWYQQTPGQGLQFLFEYFSETQRNKGNFPGRFSGRQFSNSRSEMNVSTLELGDSALYLCASSLNAGVTGELFFGEGSRLTVL.